The 9 T cell receptor beta chains below were found in one sample sequenced in a study of OX40 agonist ivuxolimab in advanced cancers. Assay: immunoSEQ multiplex PCR; the TCRdb copy retains only in-frame clones and omits some. The data hold just over 45,000 clones, with 85% to 95% observed a single time. Specimen: CD4+ or CD8+ T cells sorted from blood, collected in a trial of the OX40 agonist ivuxolimab. The receptors stem from an adult with an advanced solid tumor such as melanoma, head and neck, liver or kidney cancer.

The chain links TRBV19 to TRBJ2-7; no clear D gene. The CDR3 covers 13 residues. The V and J ends lost 5 bases and 0 bases respectively, with 8 bases between them. Germline V gene data show CDR1 as LNHDA and CDR2 as SQIVND (reference sequence). Written as DNA, the CDR3 is TGTGCCAGTAGTTTCGGAATCTCCTACGAGCAGTACTTC. Residues: CASSFGISYEQYF.

CDR3 region: CASSQEPDSLYEQYF. The CDR3 bases are TGCGCCAGCAGCCAAGAACCGGACAGCCTCTACGAGCAGTACTTC. This chain uses TRBV4-1 with TRBJ2-7, with a weak D call TRBD1 (6 bases). Per germline, CDR1 MGHRA and CDR2 YSYEKL. Trimming took off 0 bases at V and 3 bases at J, with 12 bases between the two ends. The CDR3 totals 15 residues.

In the case of this clone: Within the sample, other DNA sequences also encode this same CDR3. This sequence joins TRBV5-1 and TRBJ2-1, with 8 nucleotides matching TRBD1. The V and J ends lost 1 base and 6 bases, in that order; junction bases with no gene match: 0. The CDR3 covers 13 residues. Germline CDR1 reads SGHRS; CDR2 reads YFSETQ. The CDR3 loop reads CASSLTGGNEQFF. The CDR3 DNA is TGCGCCAGCAGCTTGACAGGGGGCAATGAGCAGTTCTTC.

The chain has TRBV27 and TRBJ2-1; possibly TRBD1 for D (5 bases). The CDR3 loop spans 14 amino acids. Germline CDR1 reads MNHEY; CDR2 reads SMNVEV (reference sequence). V was pared by 3 bases and J by 5 bases, with 11 bases between. The CDR3 protein is CASSLWTKHNEQFF. CDR3 in DNA: TGTGCCAGCAGTTTGTGGACAAAGCACAATGAGCAGTTCTTC.

The rearrangement uses TRBV28 and TRBJ2-1; D unclear. Germline-derived CDR1 and CDR2 are MDHEN and SYDVKM. V was clipped by 2 bases and J by 5 bases, with 10 bases between them. The CDR3 is 14 residues long. CDR3 sequence reads: CASSLGIGNNEQFF. Here the CDR3 DNA reads TGTGCCAGCAGTTTAGGGATCGGCAACAATGAGCAGTTCTTC.

CDR3 protein: CASRRQNTGELFF. The CDR3 DNA sequence: TGTGCCAGCAGACGACAGAACACCGGGGAGCTGTTTTTT. This chain links TRBV14 with TRBJ2-2; D remains ambiguous. The CDR3 totals 13 residues. Germline loops: CDR1 SGHDN, CDR2 FVKESK. V was clipped by 6 bases and J by 1 base, with 6 bases between them.

This chain connects TRBV29-1 to TRBJ2-1, with 7 bases fitting TRBD2. This CDR3 has 15 residues. Germline V gene lookup returns CDR1 SQVTM and CDR2 ANQGSEA. Trimming took 7 bases from V and 7 from J; bases not matched to a gene: 16. CDR3 bases: TGCAGCGATTTACCCGCTAGCGGACTAGGTAATGAGCAGTTCTTC. Translated, it gives CSDLPASGLGNEQFF.

This chain links TRBV11-1 with TRBJ2-3; D possibly corresponds to TRBD2 (5 bases). Germline V gene lookup returns CDR1 SGHAT and CDR2 FQDESV (reference sequence). CDR3 size: 15 residues. Trimming removed 0 bases at V and 5 bases at J, with 12 bases between. For the CDR3, the DNA is TGTGCCAGCAGCTTAGCCGGACTGCCAGGAGATACGCAGTATTTT. As protein: CASSLAGLPGDTQYF.

This clone is a singleton in its sample. The rearrangement links TRBV7-9 to TRBJ2-7; perhaps TRBD1 as D (6 bases). Germline-derived CDR1 and CDR2 are SEHNR and FQNEAQ (reference sequence). The CDR3 is 14 amino acids. V shed 2 bases and J shed 2 bases, with 10 bases lying between them. The CDR3 region has the DNA TGTGCCAGCAGCTTAACAGGGAATCCCTACGAGCAGTACTTC. Residues: CASSLTGNPYEQYF.